The T cell receptor beta chain described here comes from a study of blood T cell repertoires in COVID-19. Using immunoSEQ multiplex PCR, the repertoire was profiled, and TCRdb retains in-frame clones only, with some absent. The profile shows about 270,000 clones, about 87% of them singletons. The CDR3 has 15 amino acids. The J segment lost 6 bases and the V segment lost 3 bases, leaving 5 bases of the junction unmatched. CDR1 is SEHNR, CDR2 FQNEAQ, per germline (reference sequence). This clone was counted a few times. Sequenced sample: PBMCs or T cells enriched from blood (not recorded which). The sequence derives from a woman aged 50 to 60 who had recovered from COVID-19. The chain joins TRBV7-9 to TRBJ1-6, with TRBD1 matching over 7 bases. CDR3 sequence (DNA): TGTGCCAGCAGCTTTGCAGGGGGAAGTAATTCACCCCTCCACTTT. Its protein is CASSFAGGSNSPLHF.